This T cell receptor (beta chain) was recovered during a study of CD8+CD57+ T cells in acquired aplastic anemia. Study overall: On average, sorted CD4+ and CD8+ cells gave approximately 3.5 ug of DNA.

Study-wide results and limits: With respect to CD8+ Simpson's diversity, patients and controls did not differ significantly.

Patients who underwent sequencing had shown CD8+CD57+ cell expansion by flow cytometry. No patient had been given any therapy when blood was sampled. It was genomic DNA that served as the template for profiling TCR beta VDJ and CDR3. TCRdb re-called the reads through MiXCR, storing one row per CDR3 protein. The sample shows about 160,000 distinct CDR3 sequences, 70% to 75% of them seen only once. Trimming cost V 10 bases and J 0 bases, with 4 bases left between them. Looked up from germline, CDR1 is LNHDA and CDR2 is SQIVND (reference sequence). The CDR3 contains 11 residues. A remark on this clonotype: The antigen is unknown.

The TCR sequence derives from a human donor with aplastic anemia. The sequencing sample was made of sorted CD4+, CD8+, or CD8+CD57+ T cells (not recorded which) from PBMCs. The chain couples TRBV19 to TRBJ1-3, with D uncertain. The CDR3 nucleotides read TGTGCCACCTACTCTGGAAACACCATATATTTT. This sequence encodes CATYSGNTIYF.